Included here is one TCR beta chain sequence, with context. This receptor's antigen is unknown. No per-base quality is available; no much larger clone lies one base away. Cut back by 5 bases and 0 bases, the V and J ends lie 16 bases apart. The CDR3 measures 15 amino acids from cysteine to phenylalanine. The entry retains the CDR3 DNA only, 45 bases that are in frame from base 1. CDR1 and CDR2 are drawn from the germline V gene (reference sequence): GTSNPN, SVGIG. TCRdb lists the instrument as Illumina HiSeq 2500. Quantitative 5'-RACE with molecular barcodes was the method used to prepare the TCR beta libraries. Per the original workflow: Disease-linked TCR variants were identified with a new computational method built on a probabilistic model of VDJ rearrangement. TCRdb reprocessed the public reads (quality trimming at Q25 with fastp, clone calling with MiXCR) and kept in-frame beta chains. One record per CDR3 amino acid sequence lists the most common genes and DNA. These V and J calls are TCRdb output, not the study's own analysis. This sample lists roughly 350,000 distinct CDR3 sequences; roughly 8% were detected once. The ten largest make up roughly 15% of the sample.

The sample comes from a study of CD8 T cells in ankylosing spondylitis (dated by TCRdb to 2016 to 2017). The study in broad terms: T cell receptor beta repertoires were profiled in healthy donors and ankylosing spondylitis patients so that disease-linked TCR variants could be found. In total, the full study cohort was made up of some 110 healthy donors and some 26 ankylosing spondylitis patients. Peripheral blood was sampled, and synovial fluid was additionally collected from ankylosing spondylitis patients. What the research found in general, with its limitations: Blood from ankylosing spondylitis patients appeared to be characterized by a TCR beta motif made up of under 10 highly homologous amino acid variants. The disease-linked clones had a CD8+ phenotype and were found at relatively low frequencies in peripheral blood. Some TCR beta motif variants had previously been reported in synovial fluid and blood of reactive arthritis patients, which suggested common disease-initiation mechanisms. The disease-linked clones were reported as significantly enriched in matched synovial fluid samples from ankylosing spondylitis patients.

The receptor was isolated from a male donor with ankylosing spondylitis. What was sequenced was blood, either unsorted or a sorted T cell fraction (not recorded which). The chain couples TRBV30 to TRBJ2-5; the D segment cannot be called with confidence. The sequenced DNA is TGTGCCTGGGAGGCTTATCCGGCCTACCAAGAGACCCAGTACTTC. It translates as CAWEAYPAYQETQYF.